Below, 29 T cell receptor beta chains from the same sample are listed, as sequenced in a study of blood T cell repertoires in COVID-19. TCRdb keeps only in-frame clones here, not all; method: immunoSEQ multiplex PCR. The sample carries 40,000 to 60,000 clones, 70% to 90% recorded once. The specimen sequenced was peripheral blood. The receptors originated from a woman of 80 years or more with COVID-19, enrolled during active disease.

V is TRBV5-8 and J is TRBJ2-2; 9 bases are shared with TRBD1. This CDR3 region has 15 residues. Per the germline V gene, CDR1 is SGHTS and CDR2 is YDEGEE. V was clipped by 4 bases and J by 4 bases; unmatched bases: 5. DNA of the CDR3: TGTGCCAGCAGCCCAGGGACAGGGAGCACCGGGGAGCTGTTTTTT. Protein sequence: CASSPGTGSTGELFF.

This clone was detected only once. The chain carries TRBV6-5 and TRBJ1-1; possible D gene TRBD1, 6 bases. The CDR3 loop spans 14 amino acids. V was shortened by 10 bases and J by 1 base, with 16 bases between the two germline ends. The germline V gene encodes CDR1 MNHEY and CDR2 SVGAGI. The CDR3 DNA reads TGTGCCACCTTAGAAGGGGGGGCGAACACTGAAGCTTTCTTT. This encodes CATLEGGANTEAFF.

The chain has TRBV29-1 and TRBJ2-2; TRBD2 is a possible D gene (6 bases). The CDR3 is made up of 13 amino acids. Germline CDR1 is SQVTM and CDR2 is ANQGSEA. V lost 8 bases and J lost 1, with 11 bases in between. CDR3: CSSMGGNTGELFF. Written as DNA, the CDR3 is TGCAGCTCCATGGGGGGGAACACCGGGGAGCTGTTTTTT.

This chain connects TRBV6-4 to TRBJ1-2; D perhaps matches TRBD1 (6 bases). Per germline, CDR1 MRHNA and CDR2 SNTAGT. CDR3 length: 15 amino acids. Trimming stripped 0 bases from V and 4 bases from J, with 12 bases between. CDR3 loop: CASSDSGQPPYGYTF. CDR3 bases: TGTGCCAGCAGTGACTCAGGACAGCCGCCCTATGGCTACACCTTC.

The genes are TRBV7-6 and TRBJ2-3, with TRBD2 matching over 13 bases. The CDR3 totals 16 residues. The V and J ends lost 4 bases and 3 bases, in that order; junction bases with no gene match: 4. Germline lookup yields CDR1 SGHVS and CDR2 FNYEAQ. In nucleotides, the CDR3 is TGTGCCAGCAGCTCAGCACTAGCGGGGGGGACAGATACGCAGTATTTT. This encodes CASSSALAGGTDTQYF.

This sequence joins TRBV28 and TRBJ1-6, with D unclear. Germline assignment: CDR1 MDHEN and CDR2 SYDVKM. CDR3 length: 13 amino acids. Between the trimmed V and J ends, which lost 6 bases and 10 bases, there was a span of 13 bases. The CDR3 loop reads CASSEPSRSPLHF. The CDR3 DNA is TGTGCCAGCAGCGAGCCGTCCCGATCACCCCTCCACTTT. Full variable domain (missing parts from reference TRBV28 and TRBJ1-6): DVKVTQSSRYLVKRTGEKVFLECVQDMDHENMFWYRQDPGLGLRLIYFSYDVKMKEKGDIPEGYSVSREKKERFSLILESASTNQTSMYLCASSEPSRSPLHFGNGTRLTVT.

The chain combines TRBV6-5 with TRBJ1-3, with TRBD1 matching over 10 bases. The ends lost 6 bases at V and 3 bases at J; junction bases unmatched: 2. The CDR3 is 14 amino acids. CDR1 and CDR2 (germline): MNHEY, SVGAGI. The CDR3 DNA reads TGTGCCAGCAGCAGGACAGGGGGTGGAAACACCATATATTTT. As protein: CASSRTGGGNTIYF.

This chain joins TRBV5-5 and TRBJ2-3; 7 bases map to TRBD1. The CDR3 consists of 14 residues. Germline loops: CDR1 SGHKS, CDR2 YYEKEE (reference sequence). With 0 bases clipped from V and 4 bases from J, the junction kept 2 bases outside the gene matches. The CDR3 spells CASSLEQGADTQYF. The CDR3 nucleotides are TGTGCCAGCAGCTTGGAGCAGGGGGCAGATACGCAGTATTTT.

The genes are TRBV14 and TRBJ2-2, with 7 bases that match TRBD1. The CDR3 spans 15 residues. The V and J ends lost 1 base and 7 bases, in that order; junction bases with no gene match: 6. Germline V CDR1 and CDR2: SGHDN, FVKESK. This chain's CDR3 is CASSQVRTGSGELFF. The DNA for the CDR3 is TGTGCCAGCAGCCAAGTGAGGACAGGCAGCGGGGAGCTGTTTTTT.

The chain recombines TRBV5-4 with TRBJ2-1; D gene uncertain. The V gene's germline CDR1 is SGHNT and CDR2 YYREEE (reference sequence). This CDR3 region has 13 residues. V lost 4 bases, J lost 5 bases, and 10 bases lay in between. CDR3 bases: TGTGCCAGCAGCCGAAACTTAGACAATGAGCAGTTCTTC. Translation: CASSRNLDNEQFF.

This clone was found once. The CDR3 protein is CASSLENLRADTQYF. CDR3 sequence (DNA): TGCGCCAGCAGCTTGGAGAACCTGAGGGCAGATACGCAGTATTTT. This chain links TRBV5-1 with TRBJ2-3, with D possibly TRBD2 on 5 matching bases. The CDR3 extends over 15 amino acids. Trimming removed 0 bases at V and 4 bases at J, with 12 bases between. Germline V CDR1 and CDR2: SGHRS, YFSETQ.

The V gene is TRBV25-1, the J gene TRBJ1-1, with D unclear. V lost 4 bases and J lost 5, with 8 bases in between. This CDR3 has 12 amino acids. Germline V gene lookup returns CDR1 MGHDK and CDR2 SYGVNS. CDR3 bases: TGTGCCAGCAGTGCAGGTTCAACTGAAGCTTTCTTT. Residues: CASSAGSTEAFF.

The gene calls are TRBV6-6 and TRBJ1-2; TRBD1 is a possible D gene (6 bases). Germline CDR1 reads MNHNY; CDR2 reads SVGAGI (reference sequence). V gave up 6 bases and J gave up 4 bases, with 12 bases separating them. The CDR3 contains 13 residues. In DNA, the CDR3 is TGTGCCAGCAGCCCAACAGGGTCCTATGGCTACACCTTC. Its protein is CASSPTGSYGYTF.

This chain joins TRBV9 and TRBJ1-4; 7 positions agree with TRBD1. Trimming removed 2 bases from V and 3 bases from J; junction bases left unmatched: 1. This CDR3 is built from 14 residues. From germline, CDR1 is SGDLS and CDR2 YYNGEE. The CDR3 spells CASSVGQPNEKLFF. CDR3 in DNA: TGTGCCAGCAGCGTGGGACAGCCTAATGAAAAACTGTTTTTT.

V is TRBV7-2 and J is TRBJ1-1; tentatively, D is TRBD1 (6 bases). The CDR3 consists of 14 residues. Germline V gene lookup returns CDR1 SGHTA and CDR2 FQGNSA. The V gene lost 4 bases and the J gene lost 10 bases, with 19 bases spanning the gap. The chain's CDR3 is CASSSHQGRGGAFF. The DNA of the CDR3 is TGTGCCAGCAGCTCCCACCAGGGGCGTGGAGGAGCTTTCTTT.

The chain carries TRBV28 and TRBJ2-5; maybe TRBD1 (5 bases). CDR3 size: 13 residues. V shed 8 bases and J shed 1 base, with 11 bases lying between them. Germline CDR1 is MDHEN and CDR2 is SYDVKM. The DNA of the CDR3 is TGTGCCAGCCATGACAGACTCCAAGAGACCCAGTACTTC. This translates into CASHDRLQETQYF.

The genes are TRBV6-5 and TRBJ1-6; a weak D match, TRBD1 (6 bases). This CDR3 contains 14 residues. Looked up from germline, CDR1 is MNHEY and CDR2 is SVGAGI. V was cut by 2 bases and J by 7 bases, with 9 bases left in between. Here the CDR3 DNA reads TGTGCCAGCAGTTACCAGGGGTGGAATTCACCCCTCCACTTT. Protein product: CASSYQGWNSPLHF.

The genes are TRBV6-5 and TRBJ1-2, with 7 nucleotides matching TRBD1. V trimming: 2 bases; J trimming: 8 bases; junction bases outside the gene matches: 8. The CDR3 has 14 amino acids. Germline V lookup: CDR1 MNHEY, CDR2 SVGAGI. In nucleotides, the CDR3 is TGTGCCAGCAGTTACACCGGGACAGCCGGAGGCTACACCTTC. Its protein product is CASSYTGTAGGYTF.

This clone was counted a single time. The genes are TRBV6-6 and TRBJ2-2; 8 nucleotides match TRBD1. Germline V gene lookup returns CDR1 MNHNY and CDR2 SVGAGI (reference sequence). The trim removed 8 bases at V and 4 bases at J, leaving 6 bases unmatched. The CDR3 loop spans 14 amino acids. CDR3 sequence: CASGLTGVTGELFF. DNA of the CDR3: TGTGCCAGCGGATTGACAGGGGTCACCGGGGAGCTGTTTTTT.

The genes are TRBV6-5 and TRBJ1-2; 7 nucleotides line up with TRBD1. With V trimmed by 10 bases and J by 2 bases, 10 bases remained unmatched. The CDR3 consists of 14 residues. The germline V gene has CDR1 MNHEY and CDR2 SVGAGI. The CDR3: CATTRTGMNYGYTF. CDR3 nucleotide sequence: TGTGCCACCACCCGGACAGGAATGAACTATGGCTACACCTTC.

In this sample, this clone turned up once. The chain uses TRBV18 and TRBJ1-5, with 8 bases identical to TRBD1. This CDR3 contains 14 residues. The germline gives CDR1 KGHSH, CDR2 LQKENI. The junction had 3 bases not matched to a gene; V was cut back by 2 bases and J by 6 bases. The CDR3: CASSPAGGLQPQHF. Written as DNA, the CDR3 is TGTGCCAGCTCACCAGCAGGGGGCCTTCAGCCCCAGCATTTT.

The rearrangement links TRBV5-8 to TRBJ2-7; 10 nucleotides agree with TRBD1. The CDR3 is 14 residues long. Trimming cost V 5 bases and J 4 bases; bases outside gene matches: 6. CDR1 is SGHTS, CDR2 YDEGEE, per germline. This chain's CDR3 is CASRQTGGLYEQYF. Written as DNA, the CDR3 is TGTGCCAGCAGACAGACAGGGGGCTTATACGAGCAGTACTTC. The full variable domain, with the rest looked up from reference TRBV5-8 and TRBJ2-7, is EAGVTQSPTHLIKTRGQQATLRCSPISGHTSVYWYQQALGLGLQFLLWYDEGEERNRGNFPPRFSGRQFPNYSSELNVNALELEDSALYLCASRQTGGLYEQYFGPGTRLTVT.

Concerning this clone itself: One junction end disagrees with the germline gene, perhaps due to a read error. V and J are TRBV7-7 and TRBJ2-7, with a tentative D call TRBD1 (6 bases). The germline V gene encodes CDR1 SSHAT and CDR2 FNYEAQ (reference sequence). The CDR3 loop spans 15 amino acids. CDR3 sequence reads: CASSLDSGTTYEQYF. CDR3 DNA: TGTGCTAGCAGCTTAGATTCCGGGACAACCTACGAGCAGTACTTC.

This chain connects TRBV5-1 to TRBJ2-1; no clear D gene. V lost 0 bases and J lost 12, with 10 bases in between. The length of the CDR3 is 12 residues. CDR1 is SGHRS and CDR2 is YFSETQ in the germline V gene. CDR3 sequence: CASSLALDAQFF. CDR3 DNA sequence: TGCGCCAGCAGCTTGGCCCTAGATGCGCAGTTCTTC.

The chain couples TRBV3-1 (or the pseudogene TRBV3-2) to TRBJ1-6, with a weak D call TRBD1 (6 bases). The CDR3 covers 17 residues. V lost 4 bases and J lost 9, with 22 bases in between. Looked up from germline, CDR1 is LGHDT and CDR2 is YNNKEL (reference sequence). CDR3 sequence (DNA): TGTGCCAGCAGCCCAAACAGGGTGGAGGATTTTTTTTCACCCCTCCACTTT. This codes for CASSPNRVEDFFSPLHF.

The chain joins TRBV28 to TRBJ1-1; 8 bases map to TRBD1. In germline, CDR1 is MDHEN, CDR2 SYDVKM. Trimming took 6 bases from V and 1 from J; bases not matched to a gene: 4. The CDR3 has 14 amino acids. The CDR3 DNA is TGTGCCAGCAGGAGCAGGGGGCCGAACACTGAAGCTTTCTTT. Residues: CASRSRGPNTEAFF.

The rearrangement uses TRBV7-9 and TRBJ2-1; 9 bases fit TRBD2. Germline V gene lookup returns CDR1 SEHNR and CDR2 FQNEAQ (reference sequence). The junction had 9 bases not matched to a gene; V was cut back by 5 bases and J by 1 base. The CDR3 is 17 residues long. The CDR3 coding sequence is TGTGCCAGCAGCCCCGCTAGCGGGGAGATTTCCTACAATGAGCAGTTCTTC. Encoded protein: CASSPASGEISYNEQFF.

This chain's CDR3 is CASSLTQTSHNEQFF. The CDR3 nucleotides are TGTGCCAGCAGCCTTACTCAGACTAGCCACAATGAGCAGTTCTTC. The V gene is TRBV7-2, the J gene TRBJ2-1, with TRBD2 identical over 7 bases. There are 15 residues in the CDR3. Germline CDR1 reads SGHTA; CDR2 reads FQGNSA. Trimming cost V 5 bases and J 5 bases; bases outside gene matches: 9.

The CDR3 region is CATSGTWTGVGYGYTF. CDR3 bases: TGTGCCACCAGTGGAACATGGACAGGGGTCGGGTATGGCTACACCTTC. This chain links TRBV24-1 with TRBJ1-2, with 9 bases lining up with TRBD1. The CDR3 runs to 16 residues. With 5 bases clipped from V and 5 bases from J, the junction kept 11 bases outside the gene matches. Germline values: CDR1 KGHDR, CDR2 SFDVKD.